These 25 T cell receptor beta chains were all obtained from the same sample, sequenced in a study of blood T cell repertoires in COVID-19. TCRdb keeps only in-frame clones here, not all; method: immunoSEQ multiplex PCR. The sample contains roughly 80,000 clones, 80% of which appear only once. Source material: peripheral blood. All receptors derive from a man aged 55 to 70 with active or convalescent COVID-19.

The V and J genes are TRBV6-5 and TRBJ1-1; D gene uncertain. This CDR3 has 15 amino acids. The V and J ends lost 2 bases and 0 bases respectively, with 10 bases between them. CDR1 and CDR2 (germline): MNHEY, SVGAGI. CDR3 loop: CASSYLGSMNTEAFF. As DNA, the CDR3 is TGTGCCAGCAGTTACCTGGGCTCTATGAACACTGAAGCTTTCTTT.

The rearrangement links TRBV29-1 to TRBJ2-3; 13 bases agree with TRBD2. CDR1 SQVTM and CDR2 ANQGSEA come from the germline V gene. Trimming cost V 4 bases and J 4 bases; bases outside gene matches: 11. The CDR3 contains 17 residues. Here the CDR3 reads CSVARTSGGQIADTQYF. CDR3 nucleotides: TGCAGCGTTGCTCGGACTAGCGGGGGACAGATCGCAGATACGCAGTATTTT.

This clone is a singleton in its sample. The rearrangement links TRBV3-1 (or the pseudogene TRBV3-2) to TRBJ2-3, with D perhaps TRBD1 (6 bases). Per the germline V gene, CDR1 is LGHDT and CDR2 is YNNKEL (reference sequence). Trimming took off 3 bases at V and 4 bases at J, with 14 bases between the two ends. The CDR3 is made up of 15 amino acids. The CDR3 sequence: CASSQGALTSDTQYF. The DNA of the CDR3 is TGTGCCAGCAGCCAGGGGGCCCTAACTTCAGATACGCAGTATTTT.

This chain uses TRBV7-8 with TRBJ1-5; D call uncertain. CDR3 size: 15 residues. Germline assignment: CDR1 SGHVS and CDR2 FQNEAQ. V shed 1 base and J shed 4 bases, with 11 bases lying between them. CDR3 sequence reads: CASSLESLDNQPQHF. The CDR3 DNA follows: TGTGCCAGCAGCTTAGAGAGCCTAGATAATCAGCCCCAGCATTTT. Full variable domain (missing parts from reference TRBV7-8 and TRBJ1-5): GAGVSQSPRYKVAKRGQDVALRCDPISGHVSLFWYQQALGQGPEFLTYFQNEAQLDKSGLPSDRFFAERPEGSVSTLKIQRTQQEDSAVYLCASSLESLDNQPQHFGDGTRLSIL.

The rearrangement uses TRBV7-2 and TRBJ2-3; 8 positions agree with TRBD1. Germline V lookup: CDR1 SGHTA, CDR2 FQGNSA. With V trimmed by 3 bases and J by 1 base, 3 bases remained unmatched. The CDR3 consists of 15 residues. The CDR3 sequence is CASSFTTGGTDTQYF. The CDR3 nucleotides are TGTGCCAGCAGCTTTACGACAGGGGGCACAGATACGCAGTATTTT.

V gene TRBV4-2 combines with J gene TRBJ1-5, with TRBD1 as a possible D gene (5 bases). The CDR3 covers 19 residues. Per the germline V gene, CDR1 is LGHNA and CDR2 is YNFKEQ. V gave up 0 bases and J gave up 6 bases, with 24 bases separating them. The CDR3 coding sequence is TGTGCCAGCAGCCAAGATCTGGAGGGGTCCCCTCCGGGGTGTCAGCCCCAGCATTTT. Translating gives CASSQDLEGSPPGCQPQHF.

This clone was seen more than once but under ten times. This chain connects TRBV6-2 or TRBV6-3 to TRBJ2-1, with 11 bases lining up with TRBD2. The CDR3 loop spans 16 amino acids. V was clipped by 5 bases and J by 9 bases; unmatched bases: 12. CDR1 and CDR2 from the germline V gene are MNHEY and SVGEGT. The CDR3: CASSTLISGGAFEQFF. CDR3 DNA sequence: TGTGCCAGCAGTACCCTTATTAGCGGGGGGGCTTTTGAGCAGTTCTTC.

The chain couples TRBV18 to TRBJ1-4, with TRBD1 identical over 10 bases. Germline V gives CDR1 KGHSH, CDR2 LQKENI. V was clipped by 3 bases and J by 5 bases; unmatched bases: 0. The CDR3 is made up of 14 amino acids. The CDR3 spells CASSPGQGNEKLFF. The CDR3 nucleotides read TGTGCCAGCTCACCGGGACAGGGGAATGAAAAACTGTTTTTT.

This sequence joins TRBV5-4 and TRBJ2-5, with 12 bases that match TRBD1. There are 15 residues in the CDR3. V lost 4 bases and J lost 4; bases outside the gene matches: 5. Germline CDR1 reads SGHNT; CDR2 reads YYREEE (reference sequence). CDR3 in amino acids: CASSVGTGGVETQYF. CDR3 nucleotide sequence: TGTGCCAGCAGCGTAGGGACAGGGGGCGTAGAGACCCAGTACTTC.

On this clone itself: The same CDR3 can be traced to other DNA sequences in this sample. The rearrangement uses TRBV9 and TRBJ1-2, with TRBD1 as a possible D gene (5 bases). The CDR3 covers 13 residues. Trimming took off 0 bases at V and 8 bases at J, with 11 bases between the two ends. The germline gives CDR1 SGDLS, CDR2 YYNGEE. CDR3 amino acids: CASSVVGGGGYTF. The CDR3 DNA follows: TGTGCCAGCAGCGTAGTCGGGGGTGGCGGCTACACCTTC.

The V call is TRBV19, the J call TRBJ2-2, with 8 bases identical to TRBD1. The V gene's germline CDR1 is LNHDA and CDR2 SQIVND (reference sequence). This CDR3 comprises 15 residues. Trimming removed 5 bases from V and 4 bases from J; junction bases left unmatched: 6. The CDR3 region is CASSPGDRFTGELFF. DNA for the CDR3: TGTGCCAGTAGTCCTGGGGACAGGTTCACCGGGGAGCTGTTTTTT.

This clone ranks as medium-sized (0.01 to 0.1%). The rearrangement joins TRBV5-6 to TRBJ2-1; 8 positions agree with TRBD2. The CDR3 length is 17 residues. Unmatched junction bases numbered 10, after V lost 0 bases and J lost 5 bases. Per the germline V gene, CDR1 is SGHDT and CDR2 is YYEEEE. In nucleotides, the CDR3 is TGTGCCAGCAGCTTGGCCAAACGGCGGGGGGTCCACAATGAGCAGTTCTTC. Encoded protein: CASSLAKRRGVHNEQFF.

V and J are TRBV6-5 and TRBJ2-1; 8 nucleotides agree with TRBD1. The germline gives CDR1 MNHEY, CDR2 SVGAGI. This CDR3 region has 15 residues. The J segment lost 10 bases and the V segment lost 0 bases, leaving 8 bases of the junction unmatched. The CDR3 coding sequence is TGTGCCAGCAGTTACTCCCGGACAGGGCTTGAAGAGCAGTTCTTC. Protein sequence: CASSYSRTGLEEQFF.

The rearrangement uses TRBV12-5 and TRBJ1-2, with D uncertain. The CDR3 length is 12 residues. V was clipped by 8 bases and J by 0 bases, with 7 bases between them. The germline V gene has CDR1 LGHNT and CDR2 FRNRAP. This CDR3 reads CASTEANYGYTF. Here the CDR3 DNA reads TGTGCTAGTACAGAAGCTAACTATGGCTACACCTTC.

The chain recombines TRBV7-2 with TRBJ2-4; 9 positions agree with TRBD1. Trimming cost V 5 bases and J 13 bases; bases outside gene matches: 12. This CDR3 has 14 residues. Germline CDR1 and CDR2: SGHTA and FQGNSA. The CDR3 here is CASSPPGQGRFQYF. CDR3 sequence (DNA): TGTGCCAGCAGCCCTCCGGGACAGGGTCGTTTCCAGTACTTC.

This chain uses TRBV19 with TRBJ1-1; 8 bases line up with TRBD1. V lost 5 bases and J lost 0; bases outside the gene matches: 8. The CDR3 consists of 16 residues. Germline values: CDR1 LNHDA, CDR2 SQIVND (reference sequence). CDR3 bases: TGTGCCAGTAGTCCTACCCGACAGGGGTTGAACACTGAAGCTTTCTTT. Its protein is CASSPTRQGLNTEAFF. The full variable domain, in which reference TRBV19 and TRBJ1-1 provide the parts outside the CDR3, is DGGITQSPKYLFRKEGQNVTLSCEQNLNHDAMYWYRQDPGQGLRLIYYSQIVNDFQKGDIAEGYSVSREKKESFPLTVTSAQKNPTAFYLCASSPTRQGLNTEAFFGQGTRLTVV.

This clone was counted only a few times. CDR3: CASSEGTGVNGYTF. The CDR3 DNA is TGTGCCAGCAGTGAAGGGACAGGGGTAAATGGCTACACCTTC. The V gene is TRBV6-1, the J gene TRBJ1-2; 9 bases are shared with TRBD1. The CDR3 has 14 residues. The germline V gene has CDR1 MNHNS and CDR2 SASEGT. V lost 1 base and J lost 6; bases outside the gene matches: 3.

The gene calls are TRBV12-2 and TRBJ1-4; TRBD1, the table's D call, lacks a check against the DNA. TRBV12-2 is a listed pseudogene. This CDR3 is 16 amino acids long. The CDR3 DNA sequence: TGTGCAAGTCGCTTACCCAACAGGGGCCCAAATGAAAAACTGTTTTTT. Translated, it gives CASRLPNRGPNEKLFF.

V gene TRBV7-8 combines with J gene TRBJ2-1; 12 bases agree with TRBD2. CDR1 is SGHVS and CDR2 is FQNEAQ in the germline V gene. There are 20 residues in the CDR3. After removal of 7 bases from V and 0 bases from J, the junction contained 16 bases not matched to a gene. The CDR3 nucleotides read TGTGCCAGCACGCTCCAGACTAGCGGGGGTCTTCCGAGCTCCTACAATGAGCAGTTCTTC. It codes for CASTLQTSGGLPSSYNEQFF.

V usage is TRBV6-1 and J usage is TRBJ1-1, with D unresolved. The germline gives CDR1 MNHNS, CDR2 SASEGT. V was trimmed by 0 bases and J by 1 base, leaving 6 bases between them. The CDR3 has 14 residues. The DNA for the CDR3 is TGTGCCAGCAGTGAAGCGCGAGGGAACACTGAAGCTTTCTTT. It translates to CASSEARGNTEAFF.

CDR3 loop: CASSDRRWGSNQPQHF. CDR3 nucleotide sequence: TGTGCCAGTAGTGACAGGCGGTGGGGAAGCAATCAGCCCCAGCATTTT. The V gene is TRBV19, the J gene TRBJ1-5; weak D call: TRBD1 (6 bases). CDR1 is LNHDA, CDR2 SQIVND, per germline (reference sequence). The CDR3 spans 16 residues. V shed 5 bases and J shed 1 base, with 15 bases lying between them.

The chain employs TRBV18 and TRBJ1-6, with D possibly TRBD1 on 6 matching bases. V lost 4 bases and J 6 bases, leaving 16 bases between the germline ends. Germline values: CDR1 KGHSH, CDR2 LQKENI. The CDR3 is 16 amino acids. The CDR3 DNA reads TGTGCCAGCTCACTTCAGGGGCCAGCCCCTAATTCACCCCTCCACTTT. Residues: CASSLQGPAPNSPLHF.

The chain carries TRBV9 and TRBJ1-2, with D maybe TRBD1 (5 bases). Per the germline V gene, CDR1 is SGDLS and CDR2 is YYNGEE. With 10 bases removed from V and 4 bases from J, the gap between germline ends came to 23 bases. The CDR3 has 15 residues. CDR3 sequence: CARRGGTGGGYGYTF. The CDR3 region has the DNA TGTGCCCGCCGCGGGGGGACCGGGGGGGGCTATGGCTACACCTTC.

The chain couples TRBV9 to TRBJ2-5; weak D call: TRBD2 (6 bases). The CDR3 totals 15 residues. The V and J ends lost 0 bases and 1 base respectively, with 10 bases between them. Looked up from germline, CDR1 is SGDLS and CDR2 is YYNGEE. The CDR3 DNA follows: TGTGCCAGCAGCGTAGGGTGGGGAGGCCAAGAGACCCAGTACTTC. Its translation is CASSVGWGGQETQYF.

The CDR3 region has the DNA TGTGCCAGCAGGGCGGTCGGCGGCTACACCTTC. Translating it yields CASRAVGGYTF. The chain employs TRBV5-6 and TRBJ1-2, with no clear D. Deletions cut 5 bases from V and 8 bases from J, with 10 bases between. Looked up from germline, CDR1 is SGHDT and CDR2 is YYEEEE. The CDR3 loop spans 11 amino acids.